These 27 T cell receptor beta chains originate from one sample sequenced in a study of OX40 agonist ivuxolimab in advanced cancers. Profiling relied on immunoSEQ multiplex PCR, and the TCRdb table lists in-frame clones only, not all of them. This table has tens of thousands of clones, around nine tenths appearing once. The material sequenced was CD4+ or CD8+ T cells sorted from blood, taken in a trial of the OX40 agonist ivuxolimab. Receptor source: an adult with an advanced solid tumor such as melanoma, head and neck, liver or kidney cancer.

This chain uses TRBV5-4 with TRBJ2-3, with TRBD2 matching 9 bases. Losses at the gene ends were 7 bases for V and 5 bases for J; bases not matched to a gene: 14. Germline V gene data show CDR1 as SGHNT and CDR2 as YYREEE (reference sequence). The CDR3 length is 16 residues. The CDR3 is CASRAFGGGAQDTQYF. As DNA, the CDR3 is TGTGCCAGCCGTGCCTTTGGCGGGGGGGCCCAAGATACGCAGTATTTT.

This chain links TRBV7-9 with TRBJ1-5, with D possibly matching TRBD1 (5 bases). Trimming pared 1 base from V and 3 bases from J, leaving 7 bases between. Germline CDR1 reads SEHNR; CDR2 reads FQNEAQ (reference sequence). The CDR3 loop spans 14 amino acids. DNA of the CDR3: TGTGCCAGCAGCTTAGGGGGGGTCAATCAGCCCCAGCATTTT. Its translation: CASSLGGVNQPQHF.

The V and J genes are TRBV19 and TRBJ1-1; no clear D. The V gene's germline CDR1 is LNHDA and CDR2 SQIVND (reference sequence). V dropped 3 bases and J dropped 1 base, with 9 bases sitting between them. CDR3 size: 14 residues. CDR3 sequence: CASSISGWNTEAFF. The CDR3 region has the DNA TGTGCCAGTAGTATTTCAGGATGGAACACTGAAGCTTTCTTT.

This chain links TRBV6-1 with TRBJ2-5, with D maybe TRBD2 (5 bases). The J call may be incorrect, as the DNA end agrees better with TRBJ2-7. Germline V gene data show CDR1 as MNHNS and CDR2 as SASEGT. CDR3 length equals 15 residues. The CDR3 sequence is CASSESLGVPHEQYF. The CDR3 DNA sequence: TGTGCCAGCAGTGAAAGCCTCGGGGTCCCTCACGAGCAGTACTTC.

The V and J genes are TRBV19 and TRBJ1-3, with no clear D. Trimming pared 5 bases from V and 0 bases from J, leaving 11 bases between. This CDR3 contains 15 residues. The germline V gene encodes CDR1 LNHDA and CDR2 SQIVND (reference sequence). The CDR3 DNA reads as TGTGCCAGTAGTTTCACGACCTTCTCTGGAAACACCATATATTTT. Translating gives CASSFTTFSGNTIYF.

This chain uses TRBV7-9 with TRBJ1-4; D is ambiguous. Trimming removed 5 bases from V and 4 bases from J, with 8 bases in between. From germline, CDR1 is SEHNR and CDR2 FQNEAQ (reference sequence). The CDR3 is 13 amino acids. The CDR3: CASSPDLNEKLFF. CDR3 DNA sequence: TGTGCCAGCAGCCCGGACCTTAATGAAAAACTGTTTTTT.

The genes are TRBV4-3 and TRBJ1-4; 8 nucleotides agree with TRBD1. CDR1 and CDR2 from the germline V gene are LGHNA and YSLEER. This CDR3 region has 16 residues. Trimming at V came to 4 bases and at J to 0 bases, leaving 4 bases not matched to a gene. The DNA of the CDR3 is TGCGCCAGCAGCCCCGGACAGGGAGCAACTAATGAAAAACTGTTTTTT. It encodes CASSPGQGATNEKLFF.

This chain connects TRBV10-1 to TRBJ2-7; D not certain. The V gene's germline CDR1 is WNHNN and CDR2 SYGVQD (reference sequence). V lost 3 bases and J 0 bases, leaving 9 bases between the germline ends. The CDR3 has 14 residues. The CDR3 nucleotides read TGCGCCAGCAGTGATAGAATAAGCTCCTACGAGCAGTACTTC. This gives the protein CASSDRISSYEQYF.

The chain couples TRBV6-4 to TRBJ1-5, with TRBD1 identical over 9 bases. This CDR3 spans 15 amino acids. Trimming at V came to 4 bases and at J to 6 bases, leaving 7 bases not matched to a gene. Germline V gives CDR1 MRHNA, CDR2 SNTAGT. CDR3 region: CASSAGTGPGQPQHF. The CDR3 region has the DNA TGTGCCAGCAGTGCCGGGACAGGGCCTGGTCAGCCCCAGCATTTT.

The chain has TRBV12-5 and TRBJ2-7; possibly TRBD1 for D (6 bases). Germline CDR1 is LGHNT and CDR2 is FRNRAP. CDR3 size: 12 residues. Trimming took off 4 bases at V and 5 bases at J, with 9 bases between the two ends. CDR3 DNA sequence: TGTGCTAGTGGTTGGACAGTCCACGAGCAGTACTTC. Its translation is CASGWTVHEQYF.

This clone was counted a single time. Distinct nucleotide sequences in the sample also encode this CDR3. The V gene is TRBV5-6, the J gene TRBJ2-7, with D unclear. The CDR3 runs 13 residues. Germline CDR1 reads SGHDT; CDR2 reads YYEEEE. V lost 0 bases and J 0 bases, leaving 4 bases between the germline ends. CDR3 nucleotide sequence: TGTGCCAGCAGCTTGGCGAGCTCCTACGAGCAGTACTTC. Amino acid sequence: CASSLASSYEQYF. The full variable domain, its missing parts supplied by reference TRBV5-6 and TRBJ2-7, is DAGVTQSPTHLIKTRGQQVTLRCSPKSGHDTVSWYQQALGQGPQFIFQYYEEEERQRGNFPDRFSGHQFPNYSSELNVNALLLGDSALYLCASSLASSYEQYFGPGTRLTVT.

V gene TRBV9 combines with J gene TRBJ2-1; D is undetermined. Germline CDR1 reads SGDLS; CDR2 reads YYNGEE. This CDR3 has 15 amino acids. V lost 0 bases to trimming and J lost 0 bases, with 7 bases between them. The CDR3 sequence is CASSVDSSSYNEQFF. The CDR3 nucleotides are TGTGCCAGCAGCGTAGACTCTAGCTCCTACAATGAGCAGTTCTTC.

The CDR3 DNA follows: TGCGCCAGCAGCTTGGGACAGAGCTACACCTTC. Its protein product is CASSLGQSYTF. The rearrangement joins TRBV5-1 to TRBJ1-2, with a possible D match to TRBD1 (5 bases). Trimming removed 0 bases from V and 9 bases from J, with 6 bases in between. The CDR3 is 11 amino acids. Germline loops: CDR1 SGHRS, CDR2 YFSETQ.

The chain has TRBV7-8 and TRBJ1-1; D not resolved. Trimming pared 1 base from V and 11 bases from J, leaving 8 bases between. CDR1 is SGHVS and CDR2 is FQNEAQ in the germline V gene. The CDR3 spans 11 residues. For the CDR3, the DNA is TGTGCCAGCAGCTTAGGTCGTCCGGCTTTCTTT. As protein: CASSLGRPAFF.

The CDR3 bases are TGTGCCAGCAGTGCCCGAGGGACCACGACTACGGAGCAGTACTTC. Residues: CASSARGTTTTEQYF. The chain combines TRBV6-1 with TRBJ2-7; D tentatively fits TRBD1 or TRBD2 (5 bases each). The V gene lost 4 bases and the J gene lost 7 bases, with 20 bases spanning the gap. The CDR3 contains 15 residues. From germline, CDR1 is MNHNS and CDR2 SASEGT.

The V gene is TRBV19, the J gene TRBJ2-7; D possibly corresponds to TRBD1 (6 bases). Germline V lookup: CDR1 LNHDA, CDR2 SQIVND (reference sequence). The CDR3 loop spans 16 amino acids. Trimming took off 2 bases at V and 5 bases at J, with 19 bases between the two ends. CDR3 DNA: TGTGCCAGTAGTATAAGCTTCTGGACAGTGGGCCACGAGCAGTACTTC. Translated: CASSISFWTVGHEQYF.

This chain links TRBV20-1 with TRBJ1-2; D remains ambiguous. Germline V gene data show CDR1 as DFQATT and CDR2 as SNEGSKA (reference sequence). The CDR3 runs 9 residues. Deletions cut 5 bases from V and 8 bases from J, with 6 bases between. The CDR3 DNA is TGCAGTGCTCCTGGGGGCTACACCTTC. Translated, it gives CSAPGGYTF.

Written as DNA, the CDR3 is TGTGCCAGCAGCCTCCCCGGGACAACCCAAGAGACCCAGTACTTC. Amino acid sequence: CASSLPGTTQETQYF. V usage is TRBV11-1 and J usage is TRBJ2-5, with D maybe TRBD1 (6 bases). CDR1 and CDR2 (germline): SGHAT, FQDESV (reference sequence). V gave up 5 bases and J gave up 1 base, with 14 bases separating them. The CDR3 totals 15 residues.

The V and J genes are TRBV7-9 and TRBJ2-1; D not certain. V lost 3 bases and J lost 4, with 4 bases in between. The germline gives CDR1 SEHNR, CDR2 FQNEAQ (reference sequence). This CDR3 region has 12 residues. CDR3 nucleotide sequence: TGTGCCAGCAGCTTGGGATACAATGAGCAGTTCTTC. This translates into CASSLGYNEQFF.

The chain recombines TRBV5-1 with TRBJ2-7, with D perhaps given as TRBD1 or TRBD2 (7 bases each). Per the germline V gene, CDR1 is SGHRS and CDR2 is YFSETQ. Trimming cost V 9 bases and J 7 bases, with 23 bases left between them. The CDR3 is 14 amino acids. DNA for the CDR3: TGCGCCAACAACCAACAGGGGACTACCTGGGAGCAGTACTTC. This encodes CANNQQGTTWEQYF.

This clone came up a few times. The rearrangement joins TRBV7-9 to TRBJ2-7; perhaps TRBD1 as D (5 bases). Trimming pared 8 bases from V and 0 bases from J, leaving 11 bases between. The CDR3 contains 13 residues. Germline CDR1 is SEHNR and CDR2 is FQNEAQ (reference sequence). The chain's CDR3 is CASALGASYEQYF. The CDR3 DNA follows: TGTGCCAGCGCCCTTGGGGCCTCCTACGAGCAGTACTTC.

This CDR3 is CAISEQNWDEQFF. The CDR3 nucleotides are TGTGCCATCAGTGAGCAGAACTGGGATGAGCAGTTCTTC. The rearrangement joins TRBV10-3 to TRBJ2-1; D gene ambiguous. The CDR3 covers 13 residues. The germline gives CDR1 ENHRY, CDR2 SYGVKD. Trimming took off 2 bases at V and 8 bases at J, with 10 bases between the two ends.

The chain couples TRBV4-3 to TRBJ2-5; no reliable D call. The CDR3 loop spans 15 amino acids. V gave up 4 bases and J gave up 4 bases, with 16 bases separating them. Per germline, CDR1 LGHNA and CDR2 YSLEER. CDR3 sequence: CASSRLLLPTETQYF. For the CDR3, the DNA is TGCGCCAGCAGCCGACTCCTCCTGCCCACAGAGACCCAGTACTTC.

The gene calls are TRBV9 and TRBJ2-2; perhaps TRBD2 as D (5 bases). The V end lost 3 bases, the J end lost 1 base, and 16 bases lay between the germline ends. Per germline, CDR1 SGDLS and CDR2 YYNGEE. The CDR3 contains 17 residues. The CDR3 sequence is CASSEPAGIGNTGELFF. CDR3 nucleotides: TGTGCCAGCAGCGAACCCGCCGGGATCGGGAACACCGGGGAGCTGTTTTTT.

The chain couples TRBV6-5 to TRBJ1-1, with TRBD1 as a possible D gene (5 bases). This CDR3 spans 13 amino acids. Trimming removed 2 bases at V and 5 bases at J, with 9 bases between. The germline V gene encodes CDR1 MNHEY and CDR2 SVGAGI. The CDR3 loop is CASSYGGGTEAFF. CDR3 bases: TGTGCCAGCAGTTACGGCGGGGGGACTGAAGCTTTCTTT.

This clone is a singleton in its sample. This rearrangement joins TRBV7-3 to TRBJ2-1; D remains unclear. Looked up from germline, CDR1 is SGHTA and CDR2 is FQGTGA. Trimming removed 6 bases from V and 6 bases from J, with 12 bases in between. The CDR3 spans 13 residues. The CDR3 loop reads CASRPGGGNEQFF. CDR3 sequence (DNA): TGTGCCAGCAGACCGGGCGGTGGCAATGAGCAGTTCTTC.

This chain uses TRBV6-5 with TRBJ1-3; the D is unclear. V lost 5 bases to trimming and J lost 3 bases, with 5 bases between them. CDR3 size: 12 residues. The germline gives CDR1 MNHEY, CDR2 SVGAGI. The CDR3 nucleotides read TGTGCCAGCAGTCCGGATGGAAACACCATATATTTT. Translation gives CASSPDGNTIYF.